Listed below are T cell receptor beta chains from one sample, sequenced in a study of human T cells and chemical hapten exposure. Each CDR3 protein gets one entry after TCRdb re-called the RACE reads with MiXCR. This sample has a few hundred thousand distinct CDR3 sequences; 5.5% occur once, and the top ten carry over 6.5%. The sample consisted of whole blood, taken in connection with sensitization to the hapten diphenylcyclopropenone (DPC). The receptors stem from a woman aged 18-29 years with alopecia areata. Some clones in this sample may be carry-over from other donors' samples. Each CDR3 is given with its conserved first and last residue. The D gene is left open where the match is weak. Clone size is stated in some rows and not others, as once, few, many or a class when expanded.

J gene,V gene,clone size,D gene,CDR3 protein,CDR3 DNA
TRBJ1-5,TRBV10-3,many,NA,CAISEGYSNQPQHF,TGTGCCATCAGTGAGGGCTATAGCAATCAGCCCCAGCATTTT
TRBJ2-3,TRBV6-4,many,TRBD2,CASSVGSSGGHTDTQYF,TGTGCCAGCAGTGTTGGTTCTAGCGGGGGGCACACAGATACGCAGTATTTT
TRBJ2-7,TRBV6-2/TRBV6-3,many,TRBD1,CASRPGQGDEQYF,TGTGCCAGCAGACCGGGACAGGGTGACGAGCAGTACTTC
TRBJ2-7,TRBV12-3/TRBV12-4,many,TRBD2,CASSLTSGSVEQYF,TGTGCCAGCAGCTTGACTAGCGGTTCGGTGGAGCAGTACTTC
TRBJ2-4,TRBV2,NA,NA,CASSDVGAKNIQYF,TGTGCCAGCAGTGATGTGGGGGCGAAGAACATTCAGTACTTC
TRBJ1-5,TRBV29-1,many,TRBD1,CSALQGSGNQPQHF,TGCAGCGCGTTACAGGGGTCGGGCAATCAGCCCCAGCATTTT
TRBJ1-1,TRBV5-4,few,TRBD1,CASSFQGALTEAFF,TGTGCCAGCAGCTTCCAGGGGGCTCTAACTGAAGCTTTCTTT
TRBJ1-5,TRBV21-1,NA,NA,CASSKGVGEFGNQPQHF,TGTGCCAGCAGCAAAGGGGTAGGGGAATTCGGGAATCAGCCCCAGCATTTT
TRBJ2-7,TRBV7-9,NA,TRBD1,CASSPQGPSYEQYF,TGTGCCAGCAGCCCACAGGGGCCCTCCTACGAGCAGTACTTC
TRBJ2-3,TRBV5-1,NA,NA,CASSLGDPSTDTQYF,TGCGCCAGCAGCTTAGGGGACCCTAGCACAGATACGCAGTATTTT
TRBJ1-2,TRBV6-2/TRBV6-3,NA,TRBD1,CASEENTGGGYTF,TGTGCCAGCGAGGAGAATACAGGGGGCGGCTACACCTTC
TRBJ1-1,TRBV29-1,NA,TRBD1,CSVNGQGAFF,TGCAGCGTTAACGGACAGGGAGCTTTCTTT
TRBJ2-2,TRBV4-3,many,NA,CASSQEGYGAGTGELFF,TGCGCCAGCAGCCAAGAAGGGTATGGTGCAGGGACCGGGGAGCTGTTTTTT
TRBJ2-1,TRBV4-3,few,NA,CASSHGQSSYNEQFF,TGCGCCAGCAGCCACGGACAGAGCTCCTACAATGAGCAGTTCTTC
TRBJ2-1,TRBV7-2,few,NA,CASSPRTTYNEQFF,TGTGCCAGCAGCCCCCGGACTACATACAATGAGCAGTTCTTC
TRBJ1-5,TRBV6-2/TRBV6-3,many,TRBD1,CASRHTGGNQPQHF,TGTGCCAGCAGGCACACAGGGGGCAATCAGCCCCAGCATTTT
TRBJ1-4,TRBV12-3/TRBV12-4,many,TRBD1,CASRDSNEKLFF,TGTGCCAGCCGGGACAGTAATGAAAAACTGTTTTTT
TRBJ1-3,TRBV6-2/TRBV6-3,many,NA,CASSRWTDSSGNTIYF,TGTGCCAGCAGCCGTTGGACGGATAGCTCTGGAAACACCATATATTTT
TRBJ1-2,TRBV27,many,NA,CASSPTVNYGYTF,TGTGCCAGCAGCCCGACAGTTAACTATGGCTACACCTTC
TRBJ1-1,TRBV29-1,NA,TRBD1,CSVLQGAGGAFF,TGCAGCGTTTTACAGGGGGCGGGCGGAGCTTTCTTT
TRBJ2-2,TRBV7-9,many,NA,CASSFPRPSTQGGTGELFF,TGTGCCAGCAGCTTTCCCCGCCCTTCTACTCAGGGTGGAACCGGGGAGCTGTTTTTT
TRBJ1-3,TRBV6-5,few,NA,CASSYSIGSGNTIYF,TGTGCCAGCAGTTACTCGATAGGCTCTGGAAACACCATATATTTT
TRBJ1-5,TRBV29-1,few,TRBD1,CSVGTGLSSNQPQHF,TGCAGCGTTGGGACAGGGTTGTCCAGCAATCAGCCCCAGCATTTT
TRBJ1-4,TRBV7-2,few,NA,CASSLGSANEKLFF,TGTGCCAGCAGCTTGGGGTCAGCTAATGAAAAACTGTTTTTT
TRBJ1-2,TRBV2,NA,NA,CASSLSGIGYTF,TGTGCCAGCAGTCTATCAGGGATTGGCTACACCTTC
TRBJ2-5,TRBV11-2,few,NA,CASSLEVYEKTQYF,TGTGCCAGCAGCTTAGAAGTCTATGAAAAGACCCAGTACTTC
TRBJ2-2,TRBV27,few,NA,CASSFAGMNTGELFF,TGTGCCAGCAGTTTTGCAGGGATGAACACCGGGGAGCTGTTTTTT
TRBJ1-1,TRBV15,many,NA,CATSSRMVRTEAFF,TGTGCCACCAGCAGTCGGATGGTGCGGACTGAAGCTTTCTTT
TRBJ1-1,TRBV24-1,NA,TRBD1,CATTTGGAGANTEAFF,TGTGCCACCACCACAGGGGGGGCAGGAGCGAACACTGAAGCTTTCTTT
TRBJ1-5,TRBV15,many,NA,CATSRDREGSNQPQHF,TGTGCCACCAGCAGAGATCGGGAGGGGAGCAATCAGCCCCAGCATTTT
TRBJ2-5,TRBV4-3,few,NA,CASSQERGRPQETQYF,TGCGCCAGCAGCCAAGAACGGGGCCGACCCCAAGAGACCCAGTACTTC
TRBJ1-5,TRBV27,NA,NA,CASSYRGDNQPQHF,TGTGCCAGCAGTTACAGAGGGGACAATCAGCCCCAGCATTTT
TRBJ2-1,TRBV4-3,many,TRBD2,CASSQASGAGLDEQFF,TGCGCCAGCAGCCAAGCCTCAGGAGCGGGGCTGGATGAGCAGTTCTTC
TRBJ1-1,TRBV20-1,NA,TRBD1,CSARRGSHMNTEAFF,TGCAGTGCTCGCAGGGGGTCCCACATGAACACTGAAGCTTTCTTT
TRBJ2-1,TRBV20-1,many,NA,CSARRGSSYNEQFF,TGCAGTGCTAGAAGGGGGAGCTCCTACAATGAGCAGTTCTTC
TRBJ1-1,TRBV18,many,TRBD1,CASSGFPGQGGGTEAFF,TGTGCCAGCTCCGGATTCCCGGGACAGGGAGGGGGCACTGAAGCTTTCTTT
TRBJ2-1,TRBV7-8,many,TRBD2,CASSQHILAGGRVEQFF,TGTGCCAGCAGCCAACATATACTAGCGGGGGGGCGTGTTGAGCAGTTCTTC
TRBJ2-1,TRBV2,many,NA,CASSPDREQFF,TGTGCCAGCAGCCCGGACCGGGAGCAGTTCTTC
TRBJ1-2,TRBV20-1,many,TRBD1,CSAGHRGTRLNYGYTF,TGCAGTGCTGGCCACAGGGGTACAAGACTTAACTATGGCTACACCTTC
TRBJ1-5,TRBV12-3/TRBV12-4,many,NA,CASSLHRNQPQHF,TGTGCCAGCAGTTTACACAGAAATCAGCCCCAGCATTTT
TRBJ1-1,TRBV18,NA,NA,CASSPMMERMNTEAFF,TGTGCCAGCTCACCAATGATGGAACGGATGAACACTGAAGCTTTCTTT
TRBJ1-4,TRBV7-2,NA,NA,CASSLVWDLATNEKLFF,TGTGCCAGCAGCTTAGTCTGGGATCTTGCAACTAATGAAAAACTGTTTTTT
TRBJ2-3,TRBV7-9,many,TRBD1,CASSRTGGGTDTQYF,TGTGCCAGCAGCCGGACAGGGGGAGGCACAGATACGCAGTATTTT
TRBJ2-7,TRBV20-1,NA,TRBD1,CSAAGTGGFAYEQYF,TGCAGTGCCGCGGGGACAGGGGGGTTCGCCTACGAGCAGTACTTC
TRBJ1-1,TRBV7-9,few,NA,CASRSDRSAFF,TGTGCCAGCAGAAGCGACCGAAGTGCTTTCTTT
TRBJ1-1,TRBV7-3,many,TRBD1,CASSSDREGEAFF,TGTGCCAGCAGCTCCGACAGGGAGGGTGAAGCTTTCTTT
TRBJ2-7,TRBV7-9,few,TRBD2,CASSLGSGGAYEQYF,TGTGCCAGCAGCTTGGGGAGCGGGGGAGCCTACGAGCAGTACTTC
TRBJ1-1,TRBV29-1,many,NA,CSVELGETEAFF,TGCAGCGTTGAGCTAGGGGAAACTGAAGCTTTCTTT
TRBJ2-1,TRBV12-3/TRBV12-4,many,NA,CASSFRAENEQFF,TGTGCCAGCAGTTTCCGGGCGGAGAATGAGCAGTTCTTC
TRBJ1-2,TRBV20-1,NA,TRBD1,CSASPDRAPYGYTF,TGCAGTGCTAGCCCAGACAGGGCCCCCTATGGCTACACCTTC
TRBJ1-1,TRBV7-9,many,NA,CASSLVAEGEAFF,TGTGCCAGCAGCTTAGTGGCGGAGGGTGAAGCTTTCTTT